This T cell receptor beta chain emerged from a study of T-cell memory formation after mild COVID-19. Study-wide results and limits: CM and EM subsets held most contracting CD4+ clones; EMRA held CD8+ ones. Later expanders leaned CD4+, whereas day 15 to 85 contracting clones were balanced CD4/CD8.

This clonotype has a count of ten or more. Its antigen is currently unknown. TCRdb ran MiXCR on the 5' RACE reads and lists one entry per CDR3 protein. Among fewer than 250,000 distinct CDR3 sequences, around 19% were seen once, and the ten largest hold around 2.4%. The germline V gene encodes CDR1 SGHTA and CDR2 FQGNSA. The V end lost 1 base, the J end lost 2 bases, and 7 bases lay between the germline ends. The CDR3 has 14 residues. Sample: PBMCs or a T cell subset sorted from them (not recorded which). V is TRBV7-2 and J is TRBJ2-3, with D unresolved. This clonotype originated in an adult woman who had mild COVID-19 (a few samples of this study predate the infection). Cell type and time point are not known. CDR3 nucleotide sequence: TGTGCCAGCAGCTTAGGACGGGCCACAGATACGCAGTATTTT. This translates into CASSLGRATDTQYF.